The TCR beta chain under discussion was sequenced for a study of tumor-infiltrating lymphocytes in oesophageal squamous cell carcinoma. TCRdb re-called the PCR reads through MiXCR, storing one row per CDR3 protein. The data contain 15,000 to 20,000 distinct CDR3 sequences, about 42% of them seen just once; the ten biggest clones take up 18%. Per germline, CDR1 MNHGY and CDR2 SAAAGT. This CDR3 is built from 18 residues. The rearrangement uses TRBV6-8 and TRBJ2-1; 9 bases agree with TRBD1. The DNA end is more similar to TRBJ1-1, so the J call may be wrong. Specimen: normal esophageal tissue next to the tumor. This receptor was taken from a female donor with esophageal squamous cell carcinoma. In DNA, the CDR3 is TGTGCCAGCAGTTACCCTGGACAGGGGAACTTCATGAACACTGAAGCTTTCTTT. Protein sequence: CASSYPGQGNFMNTEAFF.